The present T cell receptor (beta chain) was sequenced within a study of T cells in localized non-small cell lung cancer. About this clone itself: At the DNA level, this CDR3 is encoded by other sequences in the same sample as well.

Sequencing used immunoSEQ multiplex PCR; TCRdb keeps in-frame clones, though not all of them. The sample has about 78,000 clones; 84% are singletons. The TCR originated in a man aged 40 to 70 with stage I lung adenocarcinoma. The sequences come from peripheral blood, collected before any cancer treatment.

For the CDR3, the DNA is TGTGCCAGCAGTTACGGGGGCTTGAACACTGAAGCTTTCTTT. Protein product: CASSYGGLNTEAFF. V usage is TRBV6-5 and J usage is TRBJ1-1, with D tentatively TRBD1 (6 bases). This CDR3 is 14 amino acids long. In germline, CDR1 is MNHEY, CDR2 SVGAGI. V was shortened by 2 bases and J by 0 bases, with 7 bases between the two germline ends.